This T cell receptor beta chain was identified during a study of T-cell memory formation after mild COVID-19. Study findings and constraints: A subset of responding clones appeared in pre-infection memory, suggesting cross-reactive memory joined.

The CDR3 has 14 residues. V lost 4 bases to trimming and J lost 1 base, with 14 bases between them. Germline V CDR1 and CDR2: DFQATT, SNEGSKA (reference sequence). One entry per CDR3 protein, called by TCRdb with MiXCR from the 5' RACE reads. This sample has more than 350,000 distinct CDR3 sequences; roughly 21% occur once, and the top ten carry roughly an eighth. This clonotype was counted between two and nine times. Its antigen is not identified. Sequencing input: PBMCs or a T cell subset sorted from them (not recorded which). This rearrangement joins TRBV20-1 to TRBJ2-7, with D possibly being TRBD1 (5 bases). This clonotype originated in an adult woman who had mild COVID-19 (a few samples of this study predate the infection). Cell type and time point are not known. CDR3 in amino acids: CSANRGLESYEQYF. The CDR3 nucleotides are TGCAGTGCTAATAGGGGCTTGGAGTCCTACGAGCAGTACTTC.